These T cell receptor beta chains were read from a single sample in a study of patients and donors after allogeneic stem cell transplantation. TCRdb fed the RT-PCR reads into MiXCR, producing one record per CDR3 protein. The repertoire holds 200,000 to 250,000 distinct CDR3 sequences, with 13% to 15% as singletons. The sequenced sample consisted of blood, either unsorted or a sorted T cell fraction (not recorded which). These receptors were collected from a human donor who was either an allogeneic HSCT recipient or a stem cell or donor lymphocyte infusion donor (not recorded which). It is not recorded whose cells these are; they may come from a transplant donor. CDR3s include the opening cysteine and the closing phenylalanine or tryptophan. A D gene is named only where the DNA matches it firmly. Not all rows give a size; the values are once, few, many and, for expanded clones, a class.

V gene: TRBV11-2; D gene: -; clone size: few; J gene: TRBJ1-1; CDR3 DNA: TGTGCCAGCAGCTTAAGTTCAGGCGGGAACACTGAAGCTTTCTTT; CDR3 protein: CASSLSSGGNTEAFF
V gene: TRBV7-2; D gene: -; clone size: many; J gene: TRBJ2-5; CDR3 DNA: TGTGCCAGCAGCTTTTACAGGACGAACCAAGAGACCCAGTACTTC; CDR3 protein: CASSFYRTNQETQYF
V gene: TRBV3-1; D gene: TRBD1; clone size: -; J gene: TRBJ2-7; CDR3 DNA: TGTGCCAGCAGCCCCCGGGACAGAGAATACGAGCAGTACTTC; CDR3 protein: CASSPRDREYEQYF
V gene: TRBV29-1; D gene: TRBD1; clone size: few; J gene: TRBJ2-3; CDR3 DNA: TGCAGCGTGACCTTGGGACAGGGCTTCACAGATACGCAGTATTTT; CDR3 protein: CSVTLGQGFTDTQYF
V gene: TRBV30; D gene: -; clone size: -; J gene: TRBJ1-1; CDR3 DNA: TGTGCCTGGAGTTTGCCGGGACGGAACACTGAAGCTTTCTTT; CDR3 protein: CAWSLPGRNTEAFF
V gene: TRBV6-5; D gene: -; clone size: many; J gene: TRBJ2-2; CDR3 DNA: TGTGCCAGCAGTTATCACAGGGGAGGTCCGAACACCGGGGAGCTGTTTTTT; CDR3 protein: CASSYHRGGPNTGELFF
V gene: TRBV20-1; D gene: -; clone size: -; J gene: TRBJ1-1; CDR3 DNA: TGCAGTGCTACCACAGGGATGACCATGAACACTGAAGCTTTCTTT; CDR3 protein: CSATTGMTMNTEAFF
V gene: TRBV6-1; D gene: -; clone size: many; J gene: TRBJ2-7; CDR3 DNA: TGTGCCAGCTCCGACAGTAGCTCCTACGAGCAGTACTTC; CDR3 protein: CASSDSSSYEQYF
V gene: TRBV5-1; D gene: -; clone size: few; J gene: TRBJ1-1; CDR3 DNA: TGCGCCAGCAGCTTGGTAATGTCGGGGACTGAAGCTTTCTTT; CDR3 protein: CASSLVMSGTEAFF
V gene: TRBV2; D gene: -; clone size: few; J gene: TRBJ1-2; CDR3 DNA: TGTGCCAGCAGTGAAGGTGAAAACTATGGCTACACCTTC; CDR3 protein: CASSEGENYGYTF
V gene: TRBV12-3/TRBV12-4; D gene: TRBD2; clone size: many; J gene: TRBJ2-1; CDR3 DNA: TGTGCCAGCAGGGAAGGGACTAGCGGGGGGTCCAATGAGCAGTTCTTC; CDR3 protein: CASREGTSGGSNEQFF
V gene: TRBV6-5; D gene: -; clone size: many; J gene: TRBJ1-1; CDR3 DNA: TGTGCCAGCAGTTACTCCTCCCAGAACACTGAAGCTTTCTTT; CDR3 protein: CASSYSSQNTEAFF
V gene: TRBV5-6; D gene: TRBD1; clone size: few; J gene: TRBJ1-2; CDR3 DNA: TGTGCCAGCAGCCCCTACAGGGGAGGTGGCAGCGTGAGCTACACCTTC; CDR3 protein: CASSPYRGGGSVSYTF
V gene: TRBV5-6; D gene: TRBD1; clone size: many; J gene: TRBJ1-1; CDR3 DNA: TGTGCCAGCAGCAGACGACAGGGGGTTTACACTGAAGCTTTCTTT; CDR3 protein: CASSRRQGVYTEAFF
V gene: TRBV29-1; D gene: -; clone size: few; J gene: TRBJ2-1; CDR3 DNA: TGCAGCGTTGAGGGGGGACAGATACTCTCCTACAATGAGCAGTTCTTC; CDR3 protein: CSVEGGQILSYNEQFF
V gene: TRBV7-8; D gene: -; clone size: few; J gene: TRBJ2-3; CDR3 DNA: TGTGCCAGCAGCTTAGATGGGGCGTATACGCAGTATTTT; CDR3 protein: CASSLDGAYTQYF
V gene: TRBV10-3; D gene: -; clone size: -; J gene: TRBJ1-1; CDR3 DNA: TGTGCCACCAGTCCCGGCAGGGGCGGTGACACTGAAGCTTTCTTT; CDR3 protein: CATSPGRGGDTEAFF
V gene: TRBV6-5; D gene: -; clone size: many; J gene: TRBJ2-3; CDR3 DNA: TGTGCCAGCAGAACGGGAGATACGCAGTATTTT; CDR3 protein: CASRTGDTQYF
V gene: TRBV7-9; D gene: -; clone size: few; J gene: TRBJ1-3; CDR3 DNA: TGTGCCAGCAGCTCACAGGGCTTTAACTCTGGAAACACCATATATTTT; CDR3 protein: CASSSQGFNSGNTIYF
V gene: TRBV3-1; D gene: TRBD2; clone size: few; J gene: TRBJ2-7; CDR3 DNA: TGTGCCAGCAGCCGTTCAGCGGGATTCTACGAGCAGTACTTC; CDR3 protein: CASSRSAGFYEQYF
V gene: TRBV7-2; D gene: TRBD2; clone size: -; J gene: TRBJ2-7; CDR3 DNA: TGTGCCAGCAGCGTAGCGGGGGGGCAAAAGCAGTACTTC; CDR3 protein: CASSVAGGQKQYF
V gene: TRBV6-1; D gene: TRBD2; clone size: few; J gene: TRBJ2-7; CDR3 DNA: TGTGCCAGCCCCGTTAGCGGGAGTGTCTACGAGCAGTACTTC; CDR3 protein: CASPVSGSVYEQYF
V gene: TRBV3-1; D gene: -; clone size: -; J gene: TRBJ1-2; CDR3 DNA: TGTGCCAGCAGCCGGGGCACCAGCGGCTACACCTTC; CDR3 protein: CASSRGTSGYTF
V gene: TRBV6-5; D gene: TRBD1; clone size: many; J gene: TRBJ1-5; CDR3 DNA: TGTGCCAGCAGTTACTGGAATAGGACAGGAAAAATCAGCAATCAGCCCCAGCATTTT; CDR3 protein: CASSYWNRTGKISNQPQHF
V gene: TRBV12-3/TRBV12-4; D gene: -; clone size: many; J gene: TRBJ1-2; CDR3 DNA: TGTGCCAGTGGACGGATCTATGGCTACACCTTC; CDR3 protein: CASGRIYGYTF
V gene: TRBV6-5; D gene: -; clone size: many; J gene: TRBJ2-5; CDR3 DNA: TGTGCCAGCAGTTACGGTCCTCCCCGGTACCAAGAGACCCAGTACTTC; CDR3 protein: CASSYGPPRYQETQYF
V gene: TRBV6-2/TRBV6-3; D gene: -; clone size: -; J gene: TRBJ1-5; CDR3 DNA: TGTGCCAGCAGTTACGATACCGGGAGCCAGCCCCAGCATTTT; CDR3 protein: CASSYDTGSQPQHF
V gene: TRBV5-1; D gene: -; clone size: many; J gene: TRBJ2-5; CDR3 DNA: TGCGCCAGCAGCTTGGCGGGAAACCAAGAGACCCAGTACTTC; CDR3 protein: CASSLAGNQETQYF
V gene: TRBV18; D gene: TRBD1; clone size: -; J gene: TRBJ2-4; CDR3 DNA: TGTGCCAGCTCACCCCGGACAGGGACCAACATTCAGTACTTC; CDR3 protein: CASSPRTGTNIQYF
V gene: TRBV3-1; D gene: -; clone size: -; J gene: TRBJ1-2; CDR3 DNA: TGTGCCAGCAGCCAAGTGGCAGGGGAGGGCTACACCTTC; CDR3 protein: CASSQVAGEGYTF
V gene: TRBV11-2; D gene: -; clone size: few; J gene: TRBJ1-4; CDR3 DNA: TGTGCCAGCAGCGAGACCCGGGGCGCCGAAAAACTGTTTTTT; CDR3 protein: CASSETRGAEKLFF
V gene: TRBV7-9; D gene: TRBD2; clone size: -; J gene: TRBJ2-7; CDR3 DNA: TGTGCCAGCAGCAACAAGGTCCTAGCGGGGGGTTACGAGCAGTACTTC; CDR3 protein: CASSNKVLAGGYEQYF
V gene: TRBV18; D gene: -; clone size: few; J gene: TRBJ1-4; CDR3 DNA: TGTGCCAGCTCACCGTCCTTTCAAGAAAAACTGTTTTTT; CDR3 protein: CASSPSFQEKLFF
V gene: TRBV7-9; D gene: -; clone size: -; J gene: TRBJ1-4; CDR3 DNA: TGTGCCAGCAGCCCCAGTGGTGCAACTAATGAAAAACTGTTTTTT; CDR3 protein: CASSPSGATNEKLFF
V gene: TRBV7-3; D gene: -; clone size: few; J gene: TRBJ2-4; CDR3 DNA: TGTGCCAGCAGCCCATCGGGGAGTTCGGACATTCAGTACTTC; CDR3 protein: CASSPSGSSDIQYF
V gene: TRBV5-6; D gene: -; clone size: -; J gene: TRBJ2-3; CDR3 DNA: TGTGCCAGCAGCGAGTTACGGGGGTTCAGCACAGATACGCAGTATTTT; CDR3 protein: CASSELRGFSTDTQYF
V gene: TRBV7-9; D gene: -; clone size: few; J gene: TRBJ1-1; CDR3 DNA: TGTGCCAGCAGCTTAGCGACCCGGTCTGAAGCTTTCTTT; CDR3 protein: CASSLATRSEAFF
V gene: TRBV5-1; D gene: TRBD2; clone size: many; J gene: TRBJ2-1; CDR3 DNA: TGCGCCAGCAGCCAGGGACTAGCGGTTTACAATGAGCAGTTCTTC; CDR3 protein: CASSQGLAVYNEQFF
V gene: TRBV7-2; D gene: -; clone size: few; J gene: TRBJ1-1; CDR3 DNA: TGTGCCAGCAGCTTAGGTTCCAGGACGAACACTGAAGCTTTCTTT; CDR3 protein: CASSLGSRTNTEAFF
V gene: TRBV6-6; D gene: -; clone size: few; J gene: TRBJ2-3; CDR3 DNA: TGTGCCAGCAGACAGGGTTATACGCAGTATTTT; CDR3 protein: CASRQGYTQYF
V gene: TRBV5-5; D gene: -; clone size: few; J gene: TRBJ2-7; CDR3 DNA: TGTGCCAGCAGCCCGGGGCCACAGGCGGTCTACGAGCAGTACTTC; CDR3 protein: CASSPGPQAVYEQYF
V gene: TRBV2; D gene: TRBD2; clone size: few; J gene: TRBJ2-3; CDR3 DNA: TGTGCCAGCAGTGTGCGGGGGTCTAGCACAGATACGCAGTATTTT; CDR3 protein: CASSVRGSSTDTQYF
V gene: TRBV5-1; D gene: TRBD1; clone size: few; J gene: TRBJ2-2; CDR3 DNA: TGCGCCAGCAGCCTAGGACAGGGGGCAGGTACCGGGGAGCTGTTTTTT; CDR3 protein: CASSLGQGAGTGELFF
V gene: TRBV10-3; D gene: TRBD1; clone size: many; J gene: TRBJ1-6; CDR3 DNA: TGTGCCATCACGGACAGGGGGACATCACCCCTCCACTTT; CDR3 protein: CAITDRGTSPLHF
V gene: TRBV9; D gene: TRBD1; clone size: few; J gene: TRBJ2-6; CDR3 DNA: TGTGCCAGCAGTCGACGGACAGGGATTCACTCTGGGGCCAACGTCCTGACTTTC; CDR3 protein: CASSRRTGIHSGANVLTF
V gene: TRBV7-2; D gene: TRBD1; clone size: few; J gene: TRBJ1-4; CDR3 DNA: TGTGCCAGCAGCTTTGGGACAGGGGATGAAAAACTGTTTTTT; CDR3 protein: CASSFGTGDEKLFF
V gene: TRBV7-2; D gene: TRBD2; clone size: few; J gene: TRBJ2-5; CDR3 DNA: TGTGCCAGCAGCTTAGTTGCGGGGGGGCTTGGGGAGACCCAGTACTTC; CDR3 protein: CASSLVAGGLGETQYF
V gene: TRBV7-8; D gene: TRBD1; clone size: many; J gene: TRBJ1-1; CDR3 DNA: TGTGCCAGCAGCTTAGCAGTCAGACAGGGGTTGACTGAAGCTTTCTTT; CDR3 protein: CASSLAVRQGLTEAFF
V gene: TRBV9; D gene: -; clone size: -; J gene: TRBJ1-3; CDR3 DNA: TGTGCCAGCGGCCACGGACACACGGGGCGAAACACCATATATTTT; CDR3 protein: CASGHGHTGRNTIYF